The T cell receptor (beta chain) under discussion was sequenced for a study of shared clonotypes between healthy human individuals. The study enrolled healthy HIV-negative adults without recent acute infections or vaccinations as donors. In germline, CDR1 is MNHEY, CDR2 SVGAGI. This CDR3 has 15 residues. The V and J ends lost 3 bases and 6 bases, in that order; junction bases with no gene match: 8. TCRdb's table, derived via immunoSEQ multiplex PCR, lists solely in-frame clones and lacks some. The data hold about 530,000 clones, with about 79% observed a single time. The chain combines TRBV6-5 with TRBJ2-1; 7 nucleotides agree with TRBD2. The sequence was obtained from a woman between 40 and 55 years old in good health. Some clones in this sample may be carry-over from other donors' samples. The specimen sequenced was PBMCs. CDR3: CASSYEPGLTNEQFF. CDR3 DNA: TGTGCCAGCAGTTATGAGCCGGGACTAACCAATGAGCAGTTCTTC.